The TCR beta chain under discussion was sequenced for a study of shared clonotypes between healthy human individuals. The study, taken as a whole, reports: Tissues were not sampled, only blood, and their repertoires likely differ.

Some clones are missing from TCRdb's copy, which holds only in-frame ones; the method was immunoSEQ multiplex PCR. Of 760,000 or so clones listed, about 97% are singletons. V shed 5 bases and J shed 9 bases, with 14 bases lying between them. Germline CDR1 MDHEN, CDR2 SYDVKM. The CDR3 consists of 12 residues. With regard to this clone: The antigen remains unidentified.

Naive CD8 populations comprised CD45RO-negative cells positively selected for CCR7, excluding terminally differentiated effector memory CD45RA+ cells. This clonotype was obtained from a man younger than 45 in good health. The chain employs TRBV28 and TRBJ2-7; no clear D. Sample: naive CD8+ T cells sorted from blood. Here the CDR3 reads CASSNYDRGQYF. The CDR3 DNA reads TGTGCCAGCAGTAACTACGATCGTGGGCAGTACTTC. The variable domain in full, with the rest retrieved from reference TRBV28 and TRBJ2-7, is DVKVTQSSRYLVKRTGEKVFLECVQDMDHENMFWYRQDPGLGLRLIYFSYDVKMKEKGDIPEGYSVSREKKERFSLILESASTNQTSMYLCASSNYDRGQYFGPGTRLTVT.